The 19 T cell receptor beta chains below were found in one sample sequenced in a study of blood T cell repertoires in COVID-19. The protocol was immunoSEQ multiplex PCR, while the TCRdb copy is restricted to in-frame clones and leaves out a portion. The repertoire holds tens of thousands of clones, with roughly 79% as singletons. Sequenced input: peripheral blood. Every receptor here comes from a human donor in a cohort sampled during active COVID-19.

The rearrangement joins TRBV18 to TRBJ2-7; possible D gene TRBD1, 6 bases. Trimming shortened V by 5 bases and J by 6 bases, and 11 bases separated the two germline ends. CDR1 is KGHSH and CDR2 is LQKENI in the germline V gene. This CDR3 has 12 residues. The CDR3 DNA reads as TGTGCCAGCTCAAACAGGGTGACCGAGCAGTACTTC. It is translated as CASSNRVTEQYF.

The chain is built from TRBV19 and TRBJ2-3, with 8 nucleotides matching TRBD1. The V gene end was trimmed by 3 bases and the J gene end by 2 bases; junction bases not matched to a gene: 4. The CDR3 runs 15 residues. Germline CDR1 is LNHDA and CDR2 is SQIVND (reference sequence). Here the CDR3 reads CASSINRGDTDTQYF. The CDR3 region has the DNA TGTGCCAGTAGTATCAACAGGGGGGACACAGATACGCAGTATTTT.

The J gene is TRBJ1-5, the V gene TRBV7-3, with a tentative D call TRBD1 (5 bases). The germline CDR1 and CDR2 sequences are SGHTA and FQGTGA. CDR3 length equals 17 residues. V gave up 2 bases and J gave up 0 bases, with 14 bases separating them. The CDR3 DNA sequence: TGTGCCAGCAGCTTAGGGGCAGGCCCTGATAGCAATCAGCCCCAGCATTTT. Translated, it gives CASSLGAGPDSNQPQHF. Drawing the rest from reference TRBV7-3 and TRBJ1-5, the complete variable domain is GAGVSQTPSNKVTEKGKYVELRCDPISGHTALYWYRQSLGQGPEFLIYFQGTGAADDSGLPNDRFFAVRPEGSVSTLKIQRTERGDSAVYLCASSLGAGPDSNQPQHFGDGTRLSIL.

This chain joins TRBV2 and TRBJ1-1, with 7 nucleotides matching TRBD1. Germline V gives CDR1 SNHLY, CDR2 FYNNEI. CDR3 size: 15 residues. After removal of 5 bases from V and 0 bases from J, the junction contained 6 bases not matched to a gene. This CDR3 reads CASSLQGVVNTEAFF. CDR3 nucleotide sequence: TGTGCCAGCAGTCTTCAGGGGGTTGTGAACACTGAAGCTTTCTTT.

The rearrangement uses TRBV28 and TRBJ2-7; 7 bases are shared with TRBD1. This CDR3 has 14 residues. The germline gives CDR1 MDHEN, CDR2 SYDVKM. Trimming removed 3 bases from V and 7 bases from J; junction bases left unmatched: 9. DNA for the CDR3: TGTGCCAGCAGTTTGTTCAGGGGGATTGATGAGCAGTACTTC. Amino acids: CASSLFRGIDEQYF. The full variable domain, in which reference TRBV28 and TRBJ2-7 provide the parts outside the CDR3, is DVKVTQSSRYLVKRTGEKVFLECVQDMDHENMFWYRQDPGLGLRLIYFSYDVKMKEKGDIPEGYSVSREKKERFSLILESASTNQTSMYLCASSLFRGIDEQYFGPGTRLTVT.

The V and J genes are TRBV9 and TRBJ2-5, with 10 nucleotides matching TRBD2. CDR1 and CDR2 (germline): SGDLS, YYNGEE. The CDR3 spans 17 residues. V shed 2 bases, J shed 7 bases, and the junction held 14 bases outside the gene matches. The CDR3 coding sequence is TGTGCCAGCAGCGTTGGGACCAGCGGGGGGGCCGAGGGGACCCAGTACTTC. It encodes CASSVGTSGGAEGTQYF.

The genes are TRBV19 and TRBJ2-6; the D gene is possibly TRBD2 (6 bases). Trimming shortened V by 7 bases and J by 0 bases, and 25 bases separated the two germline ends. Germline loops: CDR1 LNHDA, CDR2 SQIVND (reference sequence). The CDR3 contains 20 residues. CDR3 loop: CASTLYGGGWPSSGANVLTF. CDR3 DNA: TGTGCCAGTACCCTATACGGGGGAGGATGGCCAAGCTCTGGGGCCAACGTCCTGACTTTC.

J is TRBJ2-3 and V is TRBV2; the D is unclear. The CDR3 covers 15 residues. Trimming shortened V by 10 bases and J by 0 bases, and 17 bases separated the two germline ends. Germline CDR1 and CDR2: SNHLY and FYNNEI. Here the CDR3 reads CATQMGHSSTDTQYF. The DNA for the CDR3 is TGTGCCACCCAGATGGGCCACTCTAGCACAGATACGCAGTATTTT.

The chain uses TRBV9 and TRBJ2-7; maybe TRBD1 (8 bases). Trimming stripped 4 bases from V and 7 bases from J, with 24 bases between. The germline V gene has CDR1 SGDLS and CDR2 YYNGEE. This CDR3 has 16 residues. The CDR3 nucleotides are TGTGCCAGCAGCCCCCGGGGGGACAGGAGGCCTTATGAGCAGTACTTC. Translation: CASSPRGDRRPYEQYF. The variable domain in full, with the rest retrieved from reference TRBV9 and TRBJ2-7, is DSGVTQTPKHLITATGQRVTLRCSPRSGDLSVYWYQQSLDQGLQFLIQYYNGEERAKGNILERFSAQQFPDLHSELNLSSLELGDSALYFCASSPRGDRRPYEQYFGPGTRLTVT.

This chain uses TRBV2 with TRBJ2-5; D is uncertain. V lost 2 bases to trimming and J lost 1 base, with 8 bases between them. CDR3 length: 14 residues. Germline CDR1 and CDR2: SNHLY and FYNNEI. The CDR3 DNA reads TGTGCCAGCAGTGAATCGGCTAGCCAAGAGACCCAGTACTTC. This gives the protein CASSESASQETQYF.

The chain employs TRBV9 and TRBJ2-3; tentatively, D is TRBD2 (6 bases). There are 16 residues in the CDR3. The germline V and J ends were trimmed by 2 bases and 5 bases, with 18 bases remaining between them. Germline values: CDR1 SGDLS, CDR2 YYNGEE. The CDR3 reads CASSVGWGVVGDTQYF. CDR3 sequence (DNA): TGTGCCAGCAGCGTCGGTTGGGGGGTAGTAGGAGATACGCAGTATTTT.

The chain is built from TRBV2 and TRBJ1-2, with TRBD1 matching over 7 bases. Trimming removed 10 bases from V and 0 bases from J; junction bases left unmatched: 14. Germline CDR1 and CDR2: SNHLY and FYNNEI. The CDR3 extends over 16 amino acids. CDR3 sequence reads: CAIGGGQRSPNYGYTF. Here the CDR3 DNA reads TGTGCCATCGGGGGGGGACAGCGAAGCCCTAACTATGGCTACACCTTC.

The chain links TRBV5-1 to TRBJ2-7, with 10 bases aligning to TRBD1. Germline-derived CDR1 and CDR2 are SGHRS and YFSETQ. Trimming at V came to 2 bases and at J to 5 bases, leaving 4 bases not matched to a gene. The CDR3 is 14 amino acids. Written as DNA, the CDR3 is TGCGCCAGCAGCTTTCTCGGGACAGGGGACGAGCAGTACTTC. The encoded protein is CASSFLGTGDEQYF.

The rearrangement uses TRBV7-9 and TRBJ2-1; D is ambiguous. In germline, CDR1 is SEHNR, CDR2 FQNEAQ (reference sequence). CDR3 length: 15 amino acids. Trimming left V 2 bases short and J 6 bases short, with 14 bases between. The CDR3 spells CASSLFSSPGNEQFF. In DNA form, the CDR3 reads TGTGCCAGCAGCTTATTTTCCTCCCCGGGCAATGAGCAGTTCTTC.

The V and J genes are TRBV4-3 and TRBJ2-3; 9 bases agree with TRBD1. Losses at the gene ends were 0 bases for V and 10 bases for J; bases not matched to a gene: 14. Germline-derived CDR1 and CDR2 are LGHNA and YSLEER. This CDR3 comprises 17 residues. The CDR3 coding sequence is TGCGCCAGCAGCCAAGATCGCGTTCTGGGGACAGGGCAAGCGCAGTATTTT. It is translated as CASSQDRVLGTGQAQYF.

The chain carries TRBV2 and TRBJ1-3; D is unclear. The V end lost 9 bases, the J end lost 1 base, and 10 bases lay between the germline ends. CDR3 length: 13 amino acids. Germline CDR1 SNHLY, CDR2 FYNNEI. CDR3 sequence (DNA): TGTGCCAGTGCCGGTTTTTCTGGAAACACCATATATTTT. Its protein product is CASAGFSGNTIYF.

The chain employs TRBV15 and TRBJ2-2, with TRBD1 matching 8 bases. This CDR3 has 15 residues. The germline gives CDR1 LNHNV, CDR2 YYDKDF (reference sequence). V dropped 4 bases and J dropped 0; count of bases not matched to a gene: 1. The CDR3 spells CATSTGQANTGELFF. CDR3 in DNA: TGTGCCACCAGCACGGGACAGGCGAACACCGGGGAGCTGTTTTTT.

The CDR3 sequence: CASSFGTGWTEAFF. The CDR3 DNA reads TGTGCCAGCAGCTTCGGGACAGGGTGGACTGAAGCTTTCTTT. This sequence joins TRBV7-2 and TRBJ1-1; TRBD1 aligns across 9 bases. Trimming cost V 3 bases and J 5 bases; bases outside gene matches: 4. Germline CDR1 reads SGHTA; CDR2 reads FQGNSA. The CDR3 sequence is 14 residues long.

This chain connects TRBV5-4 to TRBJ1-1; D gene ambiguous. This CDR3 has 14 amino acids. V gave up 6 bases and J gave up 2 bases, with 14 bases separating them. From germline, CDR1 is SGHNT and CDR2 YYREEE (reference sequence). CDR3 DNA sequence: TGTGCCAGCACCGCGAGGGAGACAAACACTGAAGCTTTCTTT. Encoded protein: CASTARETNTEAFF. The entire variable domain, with the rest obtained from reference TRBV5-4 and TRBJ1-1, is as follows: ETGVTQSPTHLIKTRGQQVTLRCSSQSGHNTVSWYQQALGQGPQFIFQYYREEENGRGNFPPRFSGLQFPNYSSELNVNALELDDSALYLCASTARETNTEAFFGQGTRLTVV.